A single sample is the source of the 9 T cell receptor beta chains below, sequenced in a study of shared clonotypes between healthy human individuals. Only in-frame clones appear in the TCRdb table, and some are missing; sequencing was by immunoSEQ multiplex PCR. In the table there are fewer than 3 million clones, around 90% of which are singletons. The sample was naive CD4+ T cells from PBMCs. Subset of the sample: CD45RA+ positively selected. The source of these receptors is a man aged 18 to 30 in good health. Some clones in this sample may be carry-over from other donors' samples.

This chain joins TRBV6-5 and TRBJ2-7; 13 bases match TRBD2. The germline V gene has CDR1 MNHEY and CDR2 SVGAGI. The CDR3 length is 14 residues. The ends lost 6 bases at V and 6 bases at J; junction bases unmatched: 5. The CDR3: CASSAGLAGTEQYF. DNA for the CDR3: TGTGCCAGCAGCGCGGGACTAGCGGGGACCGAGCAGTACTTC.

CDR3 nucleotides: TGTGCCAGCAGCCCTACAGGGAGAACCTACGAGCAGTACTTC. Its protein product is CASSPTGRTYEQYF. V usage is TRBV9 and J usage is TRBJ2-7; TRBD1 might be the D (6 bases). Germline V gene data show CDR1 as SGDLS and CDR2 as YYNGEE. This CDR3 is 14 amino acids long. V lost 4 bases to trimming and J lost 2 bases, with 13 bases between them.

The chain has TRBV28 and TRBJ1-5; D is uncertain. The germline V and J ends were trimmed by 5 bases and 4 bases, with 12 bases remaining between them. Germline V gives CDR1 MDHEN, CDR2 SYDVKM. The CDR3 totals 14 residues. CDR3 nucleotide sequence: TGTGCCAGCAGTCCCCGGGAGAGGAATCAGCCCCAGCATTTT. This translates into CASSPRERNQPQHF.

Comments on this clone: The sample has other DNA sequences that encode this CDR3 too. CDR3 in DNA: TGTGCCAGCAGCTTAGCGGGTGCGGGAGCTAACTATGGCTACACCTTC. It yields the protein CASSLAGAGANYGYTF. The chain joins TRBV7-9 to TRBJ1-2; D is uncertain. Germline CDR1 and CDR2: SEHNR and FQNEAQ (reference sequence). Trimming stripped 0 bases from V and 0 bases from J, with 11 bases between. The CDR3 is made up of 16 amino acids.

The CDR3 bases are TGTGCCAGCACCGGCGAGGGGACAGGGTCTGACGAGCAGTACTTC. This codes for CASTGEGTGSDEQYF. The chain employs TRBV28 and TRBJ2-7, with 9 bases aligning to TRBD1. The CDR3 has 15 residues. The germline V gene encodes CDR1 MDHEN and CDR2 SYDVKM. With V trimmed by 7 bases and J by 5 bases, 12 bases remained unmatched.

As to this clone: One end of the junction fails to match germline, which may point to a read error. V gene TRBV18 combines with J gene TRBJ1-2; 8 bases fit TRBD1. Germline CDR1 is KGHSH and CDR2 is LQKENI. The CDR3 is 17 residues long. CDR3 protein: CASSPQRPGQGENGYTF. The CDR3 nucleotides are TGTGCCAGCTCGCCACAGAGACCCGGACAGGGTGAGAATGGCTACACCTTC.

The genes are TRBV29-1 and TRBJ2-7; 7 nucleotides match TRBD1. Trimming took 8 bases from V and 0 from J; bases not matched to a gene: 4. Germline V CDR1 and CDR2: SQVTM, ANQGSEA. This CDR3 contains 12 residues. The CDR3 DNA reads TGCAGCTTCGCAGGGGGCTCCTACGAGCAGTACTTC. Translated: CSFAGGSYEQYF.

The chain combines TRBV5-1 with TRBJ2-1; 9 bases are a match to TRBD2. Germline V gives CDR1 SGHRS, CDR2 YFSETQ. The CDR3 is made up of 16 amino acids. The V gene end was trimmed by 4 bases and the J gene end by 5 bases; junction bases not matched to a gene: 10. CDR3 nucleotides: TGCGCCAGCAGCCTTAAAAGGGCTAGCGGGAACAATGAGCAGTTCTTC. Translating it yields CASSLKRASGNNEQFF.

This chain uses TRBV29-1 with TRBJ2-7; 7 bases are a match to TRBD2. CDR1 and CDR2 (germline): SQVTM, ANQGSEA. V was clipped by 6 bases and J by 6 bases; unmatched bases: 11. The CDR3 totals 13 residues. Here the CDR3 reads CSVRTGGGAEQYF. The CDR3 nucleotides are TGCAGCGTCCGAACTGGGGGGGGAGCCGAGCAGTACTTC.